This T cell receptor (beta chain) stems from a study of monozygotic twins with inflammatory bowel disease. The CDR3 loop spans 14 amino acids. Germline lookup yields CDR1 KGHDR and CDR2 SFDVKD. Blood samples, whole and unsorted for T cells, yielded the isolated total RNA. Following a re-call of the 5' RACE reads, TCRdb has one entry per CDR3 protein and lacks DNA. The sample holds about 350,000 distinct CDR3 sequences. The sequenced sample consisted of blood. This receptor was obtained from a human donor with ulcerative colitis or Crohn's disease, or a healthy co-twin of an affected twin (not recorded which). V is TRBV24-1 and J is TRBJ2-1; absent DNA, TCRdb's TRBD1 call cannot be checked. The CDR3 is CATRAGGNYNEQFF.